This T cell receptor (beta chain) is drawn from a study of T cells after posttransplantation cyclophosphamide. Trimming removed 6 bases at V and 4 bases at J, with 12 bases between. CDR1 LNHNV and CDR2 YYDKDF come from the germline V gene (reference sequence). This CDR3 contains 13 residues. Clones were sequenced by immunoSEQ multiplex PCR, and TCRdb holds only the in-frame ones, with some missing. The data hold 45,000 to 65,000 clones, with 94% observed a single time. The receptor comes from a woman aged 25-40 years in good health and a related stem cell transplant donor. The genes are TRBV15 and TRBJ1-2; D might be TRBD1 (6 bases). Sequenced input: PBMCs. CDR3 loop: CATREGVGYGYTF. CDR3 bases: TGTGCCACCAGAGAGGGGGTCGGCTATGGCTACACCTTC.